A single sample gave rise to the 26 T cell receptor beta chains below, sequenced in a study of blood T cell repertoires in COVID-19. Some clones are missing from TCRdb's copy, which holds only in-frame ones; the method was immunoSEQ multiplex PCR. Of about 260,000 clones in the sample, approximately 91% are singletons; the top ten hold about 0.65%. What was sequenced was peripheral blood. These receptors all stem from a human donor in a cohort sampled during active COVID-19.

This chain links TRBV5-4 with TRBJ2-7; maybe TRBD2 (6 bases). Germline V CDR1 and CDR2: SGHNT, YYREEE (reference sequence). CDR3 size: 12 residues. V gave up 4 bases and J gave up 7 bases, with 12 bases separating them. CDR3 sequence (DNA): TGTGCCAGCAGCCAGAGCGGGCGTGAGCAGTACTTC. Translating it yields CASSQSGREQYF.

The J gene is TRBJ1-5, the V gene TRBV19; 8 nucleotides align to TRBD1. The CDR3 extends over 15 amino acids. The V gene end was trimmed by 1 base and the J gene end by 6 bases; junction bases not matched to a gene: 5. Germline values: CDR1 LNHDA, CDR2 SQIVND (reference sequence). This CDR3 is CASSIGQGFGQPQHF. In nucleotides, the CDR3 is TGTGCCAGTAGTATAGGACAGGGGTTCGGTCAGCCCCAGCATTTT.

As DNA, the CDR3 is TGTGCCAGCAGTTTAACAGTGGAAGGCGGCTACACCTTC. This encodes CASSLTVEGGYTF. The V and J genes are TRBV27 and TRBJ1-2; D ambiguous. CDR3 size: 13 residues. The germline V gene has CDR1 MNHEY and CDR2 SMNVEV (reference sequence). V shed 2 bases and J shed 8 bases, with 12 bases lying between them.

This clone appeared once. The chain links TRBV7-9 to TRBJ2-2; 7 bases agree with TRBD1. This CDR3 spans 16 amino acids. J lost 0 bases, V lost 3 bases, and 4 bases had no gene match. Looked up from germline, CDR1 is SEHNR and CDR2 is FQNEAQ (reference sequence). The CDR3 region is CASSFSTGTNTGELFF. The CDR3, as DNA: TGTGCCAGCAGCTTTTCGACAGGGACGAACACCGGGGAGCTGTTTTTT. The variable domain in full, completed from reference TRBV7-9 and TRBJ2-2, reads DTGVSQNPRHKITKRGQNVTFRCDPISEHNRLYWYRQTLGQGPEFLTYFQNEAQLEKSRLLSDRFSAERPKGSFSTLEIQRTEQGDSAMYLCASSFSTGTNTGELFFGEGSRLTVL.

This sequence joins TRBV30 and TRBJ2-7; TRBD1 matches at 7 bases. The CDR3 contains 14 residues. The germline V gene has CDR1 GTSNPN and CDR2 SVGIG (reference sequence). The trim removed 3 bases at V and 3 bases at J, leaving 8 bases unmatched. CDR3 DNA sequence: TGTGCCTGGAGGTCGACAGGGAATCTCTACGAGCAGTACTTC. Amino acid sequence: CAWRSTGNLYEQYF. Full variable domain (outside the CDR3, taken from reference TRBV30 and TRBJ2-7): SQTIHQWPATLVQPVGSPLSLECTVEGTSNPNLYWYRQAAGRGLQLLFYSVGIGQISSEVPQNLSASRPQDRQFILSSKKLLLSDSGFYLCAWRSTGNLYEQYFGPGTRLTVT.

The chain carries TRBV7-9 and TRBJ2-7, with D perhaps TRBD2 (6 bases). The germline V and J ends were trimmed by 5 bases and 3 bases, with 11 bases remaining between them. The CDR3 sequence is 13 residues long. CDR1 is SEHNR and CDR2 is FQNEAQ in the germline V gene (reference sequence). This CDR3 is CASSPRDFYEQYF. The CDR3 DNA is TGTGCCAGCAGCCCCCGGGACTTCTACGAGCAGTACTTC.

CDR3 sequence reads: CASSVLTGRSNQPQHF. CDR3 in DNA: TGTGCCAGCAGCGTATTGACAGGGCGGAGCAATCAGCCCCAGCATTTT. This chain links TRBV9 with TRBJ1-5; 7 nucleotides agree with TRBD1. The CDR3 extends over 16 amino acids. Germline V CDR1 and CDR2: SGDLS, YYNGEE. The V gene end was trimmed by 1 base and the J gene end by 1 base; junction bases not matched to a gene: 5.

The chain is built from TRBV28 and TRBJ1-2; no definite D call. Trimming shortened V by 1 base and J by 7 bases, and 13 bases separated the two germline ends. CDR1 and CDR2 (germline): MDHEN, SYDVKM. This CDR3 has 14 amino acids. CDR3 loop: CASSLSPGVGGYTF. CDR3 nucleotides: TGTGCCAGCAGTTTATCCCCCGGGGTTGGTGGCTACACCTTC.

The chain uses TRBV3-1 (or the pseudogene TRBV3-2) and TRBJ2-7; a possible D gene is TRBD2 (6 bases). Trimming stripped 1 base from V and 2 bases from J, with 12 bases between. The CDR3 loop spans 15 amino acids. Germline CDR1 and CDR2: LGHDT and YNNKEL (reference sequence). The DNA of the CDR3 is TGTGCCAGCAGCCAAGTGACGGGGGAACCCTACGAGCAGTACTTC. Protein sequence: CASSQVTGEPYEQYF.

This clone was seen only once. This chain connects TRBV10-2 to TRBJ2-2, with D tentatively TRBD1 (6 bases). Trimming shortened V by 6 bases and J by 2 bases, and 25 bases separated the two germline ends. Germline V gene data show CDR1 as WSHSY and CDR2 as SAAADI. The CDR3 runs to 19 residues. CDR3 sequence reads: CASRIGTTGIRRNTGELFF. The CDR3 bases are TGCGCCAGCAGGATCGGGACAACTGGGATAAGAAGAAACACCGGGGAGCTGTTTTTT.

This chain connects TRBV4-3 to TRBJ1-2, with D perhaps TRBD1 (5 bases). The CDR3 runs to 16 residues. CDR1 is LGHNA and CDR2 is YSLEER in the germline V gene. The V end was cut by 0 bases, the J end by 6 bases, with 17 bases between. The CDR3 sequence: CASSQDYQGRRNGYTF. The DNA for the CDR3 is TGCGCCAGCAGCCAAGATTATCAGGGAAGGAGAAATGGCTACACCTTC.

The chain combines TRBV10-3 with TRBJ1-2, with D possibly matching TRBD1 (5 bases). This CDR3 has 12 amino acids. Trimming left V 7 bases short and J 3 bases short, with 9 bases between. The germline V gene encodes CDR1 ENHRY and CDR2 SYGVKD. In DNA, the CDR3 is TGTGCCATCAAACTGACAGACTATGGCTACACCTTC. Its protein is CAIKLTDYGYTF.

This clone has a single count. The chain uses TRBV4-1 and TRBJ1-4; 7 bases are shared with TRBD1. This CDR3 is built from 15 residues. The germline gives CDR1 MGHRA, CDR2 YSYEKL. After removal of 1 base from V and 7 bases from J, the junction contained 6 bases not matched to a gene. CDR3: CASSQAGRGSEKLFF. CDR3 sequence (DNA): TGCGCCAGCAGCCAAGCTGGCAGGGGGAGTGAAAAACTGTTTTTT.

The chain joins TRBV6-5 to TRBJ1-1; tentatively, D is TRBD1 (6 bases). Trimming took 8 bases from V and 0 from J, leaving 13 bases between them. This CDR3 contains 14 residues. From germline, CDR1 is MNHEY and CDR2 SVGAGI. CDR3 DNA sequence: TGTGCCAGCCACAGGGATAGAATGAACACTGAAGCTTTCTTT. It is translated as CASHRDRMNTEAFF.

The J gene is TRBJ2-7, the V gene TRBV27, with 8 bases lining up with TRBD1. CDR1 is MNHEY, CDR2 SMNVEV, per germline (reference sequence). V lost 6 bases, J lost 7 bases, and 14 bases stayed unmatched. CDR3 size: 15 residues. The CDR3 region has the DNA TGTGCCAGCAGCTCAGCGGACAGGGAAAGAAGGGAGCAGTACTTC. Amino acid sequence: CASSSADRERREQYF.

V usage is TRBV3-1 (or the pseudogene TRBV3-2) and J usage is TRBJ2-1; a weak D match, TRBD2 (5 bases). V dropped 0 bases and J dropped 2 bases, with 14 bases sitting between them. The CDR3 length is 17 residues. Germline V gene sequence: CDR1 LGHDT, CDR2 YNNKEL (reference sequence). CDR3 bases: TGTGCCAGCAGCCAAGATCGGTTGGACTTAACCTACAATGAGCAGTTCTTC. This codes for CASSQDRLDLTYNEQFF.

The J gene is TRBJ2-4, the V gene TRBV3-1 (or the pseudogene TRBV3-2); D is undetermined. CDR3 length: 12 residues. V shed 0 bases and J shed 6 bases, with 3 bases lying between them. Germline CDR1 and CDR2: LGHDT and YNNKEL (reference sequence). The CDR3 region has the DNA TGTGCCAGCAGCCAAGACAGAAACATTCAGTACTTC. This codes for CASSQDRNIQYF.

The chain uses TRBV10-3 and TRBJ2-7, with 10 bases aligning to TRBD2. Per germline, CDR1 ENHRY and CDR2 SYGVKD. The CDR3 spans 12 residues. After removal of 9 bases from V and 2 bases from J, the junction contained 1 base not matched to a gene. The CDR3, as DNA: TGTGCCATAGGGACTAGCGCCTACGAGCAGTACTTC. As protein: CAIGTSAYEQYF.

V gene TRBV28 combines with J gene TRBJ2-7; D is ambiguous. The length of the CDR3 is 14 residues. The germline V and J ends were trimmed by 7 bases and 1 base, with 14 bases remaining between them. In germline, CDR1 is MDHEN, CDR2 SYDVKM. This CDR3 is CASIAPDTSYEQYF. The CDR3 DNA is TGTGCCAGCATTGCGCCTGACACTTCCTACGAGCAGTACTTC.

The table lists this clone with a count of one. The chain carries TRBV9 and TRBJ1-2; D is possibly TRBD1 (5 bases). V lost 4 bases and J 7 bases, leaving 14 bases between the germline ends. The CDR3 is 13 residues long. Germline V CDR1 and CDR2: SGDLS, YYNGEE. CDR3 nucleotides: TGTGCCAGCAGCCGTGGGGGGTGGGGTGGCTACACCTTC. This translates into CASSRGGWGGYTF.

This chain connects TRBV7-6 to TRBJ2-3; 11 positions agree with TRBD1. The germline V gene encodes CDR1 SGHVS and CDR2 FNYEAQ. The CDR3 sequence is 18 residues long. V shed 6 bases and J 4 bases; nucleotides not matched to a gene: 15. CDR3 amino acids: CASSLTLGKGQGADTQYF. DNA of the CDR3: TGTGCCAGCAGTCTCACGCTCGGCAAGGGACAGGGGGCAGATACGCAGTATTTT.

This rearrangement joins TRBV12-5 to TRBJ1-5; D is unresolved. CDR3 length equals 13 residues. Trimming removed 6 bases at V and 4 bases at J, with 10 bases between. Germline assignment: CDR1 LGHNT and CDR2 FRNRAP. The CDR3 spells CASGPTDNQPQHF. In DNA form, the CDR3 reads TGTGCTAGTGGGCCTACAGATAATCAGCCCCAGCATTTT.

V is TRBV6-5 and J is TRBJ2-2; D is possibly TRBD2 (6 bases). CDR3 length equals 13 residues. Germline V lookup: CDR1 MNHEY, CDR2 SVGAGI. DNA of the CDR3: TGTGCAGTGGGGGGTGCGAACACCGGGGAGCTGTTTTTT. This codes for CAVGGANTGELFF.

The chain carries TRBV5-1 and TRBJ1-1, with 7 nucleotides matching TRBD1. Germline V gene lookup returns CDR1 SGHRS and CDR2 YFSETQ. V trimming: 6 bases; J trimming: 4 bases; junction bases outside the gene matches: 12. This CDR3 region has 15 residues. The CDR3 sequence is CASKPRDSTATEAFF. The CDR3 DNA follows: TGCGCCAGCAAGCCCCGGGACAGTACCGCCACTGAAGCTTTCTTT.

The chain is built from TRBV30 and TRBJ2-7; 7 nucleotides line up with TRBD1. V was pared by 4 bases and J by 5 bases, with 5 bases of the junction left unmatched. CDR3 length equals 12 residues. From germline, CDR1 is GTSNPN and CDR2 SVGIG (reference sequence). The chain's CDR3 is CAWIQGVHEQYF. In nucleotides, the CDR3 is TGTGCCTGGATCCAGGGGGTGCACGAGCAGTACTTC.

This rearrangement joins TRBV11-3 to TRBJ1-6; 10 positions agree with TRBD1. CDR3 size: 14 residues. Germline V gives CDR1 SGHNT, CDR2 YENEEA. Trimming cost V 4 bases and J 10 bases; bases outside gene matches: 4. This CDR3 reads CASSSGQGFSPLHF. The CDR3 region has the DNA TGTGCCAGCAGCTCGGGACAGGGGTTCTCACCCCTCCACTTT. Based on the CDR3 plus reference TRBV11-3 and TRBJ1-6, the full variable domain is EAGVVQSPRYKIIEKKQPVAFWCNPISGHNTLYWYLQNLGQGPELLIRYENEEAVDDSQLPKDRFSAERLKGVDSTLKIQPAELGDSAVYLCASSSGQGFSPLHFGNGTRLTVT.